This T cell receptor beta chain was captured in a study of blood T cell repertoires in COVID-19. V dropped 5 bases and J dropped 7; count of bases not matched to a gene: 13. The CDR3 runs 16 residues. Germline CDR1 LNHDA, CDR2 SQIVND (reference sequence). Here immunoSEQ multiplex PCR was the method, and the copy in TCRdb shows in-frame clones only, minus some. The sample includes roughly 80,000 clones, 80% to 85% of them seen just once. This sequence originates from an elderly man with acute or convalescent COVID-19. The J gene is TRBJ2-1, the V gene TRBV19, with TRBD1 identical over 8 bases. Sequenced material: peripheral blood. CDR3: CASSPHGQGKGNEQFF. The CDR3 DNA follows: TGTGCCAGTAGTCCCCATGGACAGGGTAAGGGTAATGAGCAGTTCTTC.